The present T cell receptor (beta chain) was sequenced within a study of chronic HIV infection and antiretroviral therapy. TCRdb reanalysed the 5' RACE reads using MiXCR and keeps one entry per CDR3 protein. The data contain more than 40,000 distinct CDR3 sequences, approximately 20% of them singletons. The CDR3 consists of 17 residues. V lost 5 bases and J lost 0, with 17 bases in between. CDR1 and CDR2 (germline): SEHNR, FQNEAQ (reference sequence). The rearrangement joins TRBV7-9 to TRBJ1-5; D may be TRBD1 (5 bases). Material for sequencing was peripheral blood. The sequence derives from an adult who had HIV and had not received antiretroviral therapy, or was an uninfected healthy control (not recorded which). In DNA form, the CDR3 reads TGTGCCAGCAGCCCCGCAGGTGGGACCCCTAGCAATCAGCCCCAGCATTTT. Translated: CASSPAGGTPSNQPQHF.